This record covers a single T cell receptor beta chain. The data were taken from a study of cytomegalovirus exposure and HLA in healthy donors. Produced via immunoSEQ multiplex PCR; TCRdb's table is partial and in-frame only. The sample has about 160,000 clones, 88% seen once. The CDR3 is 13 amino acids. Germline values: CDR1 SGHRS, CDR2 YFSETQ. The J segment lost 11 bases and the V segment lost 1 base, leaving 8 bases of the junction unmatched. The receptor was derived from a man younger than 30 in good health and CMV-seronegative. The chain carries TRBV5-1 and TRBJ1-1; TRBD1 agrees at 7 bases. The material sequenced was PBMCs. The CDR3 region has the DNA TGCGCCAGCAGCTTGCCAGGGGGTATGGCGGCTTTCTTT. This translates into CASSLPGGMAAFF. Supplemented by reference TRBV5-1 and TRBJ1-1, the full variable domain reads KAGVTQTPRYLIKTRGQQVTLSCSPISGHRSVSWYQQTPGQGLQFLFEYFSETQRNKGNFPGRFSGRQFSNSRSEMNVSTLELGDSALYLCASSLPGGMAAFFGQGTRLTVV.